These 5 T cell receptor beta chains were sequenced from one sample in a study of cytomegalovirus exposure and HLA in healthy donors. Primers: 60 Vbeta forward and 13 Jbeta reverse. Repertoires were generated with immunoSEQ multiplex PCR, while TCRdb's copy carries only in-frame clones and drops some. Of 99,000 or so clones listed, around 70% were seen once; the top ten hold 1.3%. Sequences were obtained from PBMCs. The receptors were sampled from a man between 35 and 55 years old in good health and CMV-seronegative.

This chain links TRBV5-1 with TRBJ2-3; D is possibly TRBD2 (6 bases). CDR3 length: 18 amino acids. Deletions cut 0 bases from V and 2 bases from J, with 19 bases between. Germline loops: CDR1 SGHRS, CDR2 YFSETQ. This chain's CDR3 is CASSLAAGGATHTDTQYF. CDR3 DNA sequence: TGCGCCAGCAGCTTGGCGGCGGGCGGGGCCACCCACACAGATACGCAGTATTTT.

This chain uses TRBV5-1 with TRBJ1-2; the match to TRBD1 covers 11 bases. Losses at the gene ends were 0 bases for V and 3 bases for J; bases not matched to a gene: 1. Germline values: CDR1 SGHRS, CDR2 YFSETQ. The CDR3 totals 15 residues. The CDR3 coding sequence is TGCGCCAGCAGCTTGGGGGACAGGGGGGACTATGGCTACACCTTC. The encoded protein is CASSLGDRGDYGYTF. The whole variable domain, remainder taken from reference TRBV5-1 and TRBJ1-2, is KAGVTQTPRYLIKTRGQQVTLSCSPISGHRSVSWYQQTPGQGLQFLFEYFSETQRNKGNFPGRFSGRQFSNSRSEMNVSTLELGDSALYLCASSLGDRGDYGYTFGSGTRLTVV.

The chain is built from TRBV6-5 and TRBJ2-2; D not certain. The CDR3 totals 12 residues. Germline V gene lookup returns CDR1 MNHEY and CDR2 SVGAGI. With 0 bases removed from V and 7 bases from J, the gap between germline ends came to 3 bases. Here the CDR3 reads CASSYSGGELFF. The CDR3 DNA reads TGTGCCAGCAGTTACTCCGGCGGGGAGCTGTTTTTT.

V usage is TRBV30 and J usage is TRBJ2-7; possibly TRBD1 for D (6 bases). V was clipped by 1 base and J by 5 bases, with 15 bases between them. The CDR3 is 14 amino acids. In germline, CDR1 is GTSNPN, CDR2 SVGIG (reference sequence). CDR3 residues: CAWSERQEVHEQYF. The CDR3 DNA follows: TGTGCCTGGAGTGAGAGACAGGAAGTCCACGAGCAGTACTTC.

The rearrangement joins TRBV28 to TRBJ2-7, with 7 bases lining up with TRBD1. Trimming took 6 bases from V and 3 from J; bases not matched to a gene: 8. The CDR3 has 14 amino acids. CDR1 is MDHEN, CDR2 SYDVKM, per germline. CDR3 DNA: TGTGCCAGCAGGGAAAGGGACAGTTACTACGAGCAGTACTTC. Its translation is CASRERDSYYEQYF.